Listed below are T cell receptor beta chains from one sample, sequenced in a study of T-cell memory formation after mild COVID-19. TCRdb independently ran MiXCR on the 5' RACE reads; one entry per CDR3 protein. Found here are a few hundred thousand distinct CDR3 sequences, under 25% of them singletons; the top ten hold approximately 12%. Sequencing was performed on PBMCs or a T cell subset sorted from them (not recorded which). The receptors come from an adult woman who had mild COVID-19 (a few samples of this study predate the infection). Cell type and time point are not known. Each CDR3 is given with its conserved first and last residue. The order of the fields is V gene, D gene, clone size, J gene, CDR3 protein, CDR3 DNA. The D gene is left open where the match is weak. The size of a clone is reported for some rows only, either as once, few or many, or as a class for expanded clones.

>TRBV7-8|.|few|TRBJ2-3
CASSFPGEGQDTDTQYF
TGTGCCAGCAGCTTCCCCGGGGAGGGACAGGACACAGATACGCAGTATTTT
>TRBV24-1|TRBD2|once|TRBJ2-7
CATSDFGTSGNYEQYF
TGTGCCACCAGTGATTTCGGGACTAGCGGCAACTACGAGCAGTACTTC
>TRBV15|.|few|TRBJ2-3
CATSRAGTPNTDTQYF
TGTGCCACCAGCAGAGCCGGGACTCCGAATACAGATACGCAGTATTTT
>TRBV15|.|few|TRBJ2-7
CATSSYRESSYEQYF
TGTGCCACCAGCTCCTACAGGGAGAGCTCCTACGAGCAGTACTTC
>TRBV20-1|.|.|TRBJ1-5
CSARDEWSSTGSSNQPQHF
TGCAGTGCTAGAGATGAGTGGTCGTCGACTGGAAGTAGCAATCAGCCCCAGCATTTT
>TRBV5-1|TRBD1|few|TRBJ1-2
CASSPWDSGSYGYTF
TGCGCCAGCAGCCCCTGGGACAGCGGGTCCTATGGCTACACCTTC
>TRBV20-1|.|.|TRBJ1-3
CSASGQGSGNTIYF
TGCAGTGCTAGCGGGCAGGGCTCTGGAAACACCATATATTTT
>TRBV20-1|.|.|TRBJ1-5
CSARRGQPQHF
TGCAGTGCTCGGAGGGGTCAGCCCCAGCATTTT
>TRBV5-1|.|.|TRBJ2-3
CASSFGGPTDTQYF
TGCGCCAGCAGCTTCGGGGGCCCAACAGATACGCAGTATTTT
>TRBV7-6|TRBD1|.|TRBJ1-1
CASSLVGRQGLNTEAFF
TGTGCCAGCAGCTTAGTTGGACGACAGGGTCTGAACACTGAAGCTTTCTTT
>TRBV10-3|TRBD1|.|TRBJ2-1
CAISEGTGANEQFF
TGTGCCATCAGTGAAGGGACAGGGGCGAATGAGCAGTTCTTC
>TRBV9|.|.|TRBJ1-5
CASSVEGVSNQPQHF
TGTGCCAGCAGCGTAGAGGGGGTAAGCAATCAGCCCCAGCATTTT
>TRBV5-1|TRBD2|.|TRBJ2-1
CASSFRLAGGHYSSYNEQFF
TGCGCCAGCAGCTTCCGACTAGCGGGGGGGCACTATAGCTCCTACAATGAGCAGTTCTTC
>TRBV18|.|.|TRBJ2-5
CASSPRGTVNQETQYF
TGTGCCAGCTCACCACGTGGGACGGTGAACCAAGAGACCCAGTACTTC
>TRBV7-8|.|few|TRBJ2-7
CASSFGPLAYEQYF
TGTGCCAGCAGCTTCGGGCCGCTAGCCTACGAGCAGTACTTC
>TRBV12-3/TRBV12-4|.|few|TRBJ2-7
CASSKPQAGTSYEQYF
TGTGCCAGCAGTAAGCCTCAAGCGGGTACATCCTACGAGCAGTACTTC
>TRBV27|TRBD1|.|TRBJ2-7
CASSLGTGQYEQYF
TGTGCCAGCAGTTTGGGGACAGGGCAATACGAGCAGTACTTC
>TRBV18|.|few|TRBJ2-5
CASSPRFQETQYF
TGTGCCAGCTCACCACGTTTCCAAGAGACCCAGTACTTC
>TRBV5-1|.|.|TRBJ2-5
CASSLEYGYQETQYF
TGCGCCAGCAGCTTGGAGTACGGGTACCAAGAGACCCAGTACTTC
>TRBV4-1|.|few|TRBJ2-7
CASSQVQGQSYEQYF
TGCGCCAGCAGCCAAGTTCAGGGGCAGTCCTACGAGCAGTACTTC
>TRBV29-1|TRBD1|.|TRBJ1-5
CSVGQGDQPHHF
TGCAGCGTTGGACAGGGGGACCAGCCCCATCATTTT
>TRBV29-1|.|few|TRBJ1-1
CSVVLNTEAFF
TGCAGCGTTGTTCTGAACACTGAAGCTTTCTTT
>TRBV7-9|.|many|TRBJ2-1
CASSRSVDEQFF
TGTGCCAGCAGTCGAAGCGTAGATGAGCAGTTCTTC
>TRBV4-3|.|few|TRBJ1-2
CASSQDGLGPDYGYTF
TGCGCCAGCAGCCAAGATGGGCTCGGGCCTGACTATGGCTACACCTTC
>TRBV7-8|TRBD1|few|TRBJ1-6
CASSARTGSNSPLHF
TGTGCCAGCAGCGCCAGGACAGGGAGCAATTCACCCCTCCACTTT
>TRBV2|.|.|TRBJ1-5
CASSVEGATVNQPQHF
TGTGCCAGCAGTGTAGAGGGAGCCACGGTCAATCAGCCCCAGCATTTT
>TRBV12-3/TRBV12-4|.|.|TRBJ2-7
CASSPLSGSNEQYF
TGTGCCAGCAGCCCGCTTTCTGGGAGCAACGAGCAGTACTTC
>TRBV5-5|TRBD1|few|TRBJ2-5
CASSLSGGAGSGQYF
TGTGCCAGCAGCTTGTCAGGGGGCGCGGGCAGTGGCCAGTACTTC
>TRBV5-1|.|few|TRBJ2-7
CASSLWDWSYEQYF
TGCGCCAGCAGCCTCTGGGACTGGTCCTACGAGCAGTACTTC
>TRBV12-3/TRBV12-4|TRBD1|few|TRBJ2-1
CASSVTGIGEQFF
TGTGCCAGCAGCGTGACAGGGATCGGTGAGCAGTTCTTC
>TRBV12-3/TRBV12-4|.|.|TRBJ1-5
CASSPAETPYSNQPQHF
TGTGCCAGCAGCCCAGCCGAGACTCCATATAGCAATCAGCCCCAGCATTTT
>TRBV5-1|.|few|TRBJ2-7
CASSFGQSEQYF
TGCGCCAGCAGCTTCGGACAGAGCGAGCAGTACTTC
>TRBV7-9|TRBD1|.|TRBJ2-1
CATFDRGPNNEQFF
TGTGCCACGTTCGACAGGGGGCCCAACAATGAGCAGTTCTTC
>TRBV14|.|.|TRBJ2-3
CASSQRGASYTQYF
TGTGCCAGCAGCCAACGGGGGGCCTCTTATACGCAGTATTTT
>TRBV25-1|.|few|TRBJ1-1
CASKDGGSTEAFF
TGTGCCAGCAAGGACGGGGGATCCACTGAAGCTTTCTTT
>TRBV24-1|.|.|TRBJ1-2
CATSDGVGYGYTF
TGTGCCACCAGTGATGGGGTCGGCTATGGCTACACCTTC
>TRBV6-2/TRBV6-3|.|.|TRBJ1-1
CASSSHGAGGVNTEAFF
TGTGCCAGCAGTTCCCACGGAGCGGGAGGGGTGAACACTGAAGCTTTCTTT